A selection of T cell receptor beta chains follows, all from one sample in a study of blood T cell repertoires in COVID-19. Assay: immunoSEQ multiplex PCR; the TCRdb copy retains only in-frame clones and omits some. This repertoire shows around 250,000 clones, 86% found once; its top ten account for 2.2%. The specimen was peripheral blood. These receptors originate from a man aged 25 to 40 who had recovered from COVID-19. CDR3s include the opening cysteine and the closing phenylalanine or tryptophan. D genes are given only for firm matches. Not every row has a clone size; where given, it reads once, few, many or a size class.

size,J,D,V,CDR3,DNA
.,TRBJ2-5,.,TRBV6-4,CASSRELQETQYF,TGTGCCAGCAGTCGGGAACTCCAAGAGACCCAGTACTTC
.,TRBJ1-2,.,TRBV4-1,CAGGPVNMEGYTF,TGCGCCGGCGGGCCGGTCAACATGGAAGGCTACACCTTC
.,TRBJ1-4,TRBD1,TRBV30,CAWSAGQGDEKLFF,TGTGCCTGGAGTGCCGGACAGGGGGACGAAAAACTGTTTTTT
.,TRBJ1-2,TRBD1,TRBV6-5,CASTGTGVFDYGYTF,TGTGCCAGCACCGGGACAGGGGTATTTGACTATGGCTACACCTTC
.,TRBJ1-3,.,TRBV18,CASSPFESSGNTIYF,TGTGCCAGCTCCCCGTTTGAGAGCTCTGGAAACACCATATATTTT
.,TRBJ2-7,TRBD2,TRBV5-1,CASSLAWRAGAHYSYEQYF,TGCGCCAGCAGCTTGGCCTGGAGAGCGGGGGCCCACTACTCCTACGAGCAGTACTTC
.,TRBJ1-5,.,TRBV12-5,CASASTQGWSNQPQHF,TGTGCTAGTGCCTCGACCCAGGGATGGAGCAATCAGCCCCAGCATTTT
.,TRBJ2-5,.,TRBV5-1,CASSLGSGRETQYF,TGCGCCAGCAGCTTGGGGTCAGGGCGGGAGACCCAGTACTTC
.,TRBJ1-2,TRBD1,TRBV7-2,CASSRGTASSYGYTF,TGTGCCAGCAGCCGCGGGACAGCTAGCAGCTATGGCTACACCTTC
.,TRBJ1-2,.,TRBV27,CASSPTGDYGYTF,TGTGCCAGCAGCCCGACGGGGGACTATGGCTACACCTTC
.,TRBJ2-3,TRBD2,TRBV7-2,CASSLRLAGPGDTQYF,TGTGCCAGCAGCTTAAGACTAGCGGGGCCGGGAGATACGCAGTATTTT
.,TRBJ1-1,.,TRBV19,CASHRGLQPEAFF,TGTGCCAGTCATAGGGGGTTGCAGCCTGAAGCTTTCTTT
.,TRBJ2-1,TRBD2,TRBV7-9,CASSFGGVSYNEQFF,TGTGCCAGCAGCTTCGGGGGGGTCTCCTACAATGAGCAGTTCTTC
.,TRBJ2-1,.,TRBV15,CATSRGTGDFNEQFF,TGTGCCACCAGCAGGGGTACCGGTGACTTCAATGAGCAGTTCTTC
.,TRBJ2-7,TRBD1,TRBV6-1,CASSDSGTGKNEQYF,TGTGCCAGCAGTGATAGTGGGACAGGGAAAAACGAGCAGTACTTC
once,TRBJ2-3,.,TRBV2,CASEDTQYF,TGTGCCAGCGAGGATACGCAGTATTTT
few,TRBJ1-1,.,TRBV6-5,CASSYGQMNTEAFF,TGTGCCAGCAGTTACGGACAGATGAACACTGAAGCTTTCTTT